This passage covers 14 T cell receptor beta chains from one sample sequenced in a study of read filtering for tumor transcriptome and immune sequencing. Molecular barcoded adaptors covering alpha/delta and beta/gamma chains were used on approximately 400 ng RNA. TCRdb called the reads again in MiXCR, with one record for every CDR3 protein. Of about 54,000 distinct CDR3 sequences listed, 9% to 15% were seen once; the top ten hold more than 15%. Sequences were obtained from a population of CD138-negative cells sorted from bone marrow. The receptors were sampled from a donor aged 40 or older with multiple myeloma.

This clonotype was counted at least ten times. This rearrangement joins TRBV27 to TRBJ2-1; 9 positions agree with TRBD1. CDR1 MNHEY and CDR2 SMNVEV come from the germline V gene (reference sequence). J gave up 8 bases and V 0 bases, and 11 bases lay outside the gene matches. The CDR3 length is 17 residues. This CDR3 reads CASSLSAGTGRIDEQFF. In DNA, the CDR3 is TGTGCCAGCAGTTTATCCGCAGGGACAGGGCGTATAGATGAGCAGTTCTTC.

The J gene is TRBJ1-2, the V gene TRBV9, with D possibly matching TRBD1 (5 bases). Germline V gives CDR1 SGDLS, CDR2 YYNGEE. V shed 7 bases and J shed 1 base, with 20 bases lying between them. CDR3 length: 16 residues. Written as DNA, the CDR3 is TGTGCCAGCGGGAGGGGCAGGGAGAAGGGTAACTATGGCTACACCTTC. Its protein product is CASGRGREKGNYGYTF.

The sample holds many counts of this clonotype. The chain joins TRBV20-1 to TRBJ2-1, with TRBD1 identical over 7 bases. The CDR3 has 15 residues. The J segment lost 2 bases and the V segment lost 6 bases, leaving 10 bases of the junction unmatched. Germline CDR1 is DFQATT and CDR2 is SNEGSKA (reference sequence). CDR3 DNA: TGCAGTGCCCGAATCCGGGACAGCCCCTACAATGAGCAGTTCTTC. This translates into CSARIRDSPYNEQFF.

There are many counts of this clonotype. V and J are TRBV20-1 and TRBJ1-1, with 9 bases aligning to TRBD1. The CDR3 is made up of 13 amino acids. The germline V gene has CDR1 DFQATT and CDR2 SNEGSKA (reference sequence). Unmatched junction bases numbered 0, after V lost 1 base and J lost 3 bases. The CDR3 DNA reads TGCAGTGCTAGAGGGGACAGGGACACTGAAGCTTTCTTT. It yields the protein CSARGDRDTEAFF.

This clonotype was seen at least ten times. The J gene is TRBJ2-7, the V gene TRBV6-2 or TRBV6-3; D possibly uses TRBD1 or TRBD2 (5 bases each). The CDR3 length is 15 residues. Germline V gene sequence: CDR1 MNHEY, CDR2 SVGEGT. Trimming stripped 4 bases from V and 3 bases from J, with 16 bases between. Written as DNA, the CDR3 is TGTGCCAGCAGTTCTCCCCGGGACGGATTCTACGAGCAGTACTTC. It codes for CASSSPRDGFYEQYF.

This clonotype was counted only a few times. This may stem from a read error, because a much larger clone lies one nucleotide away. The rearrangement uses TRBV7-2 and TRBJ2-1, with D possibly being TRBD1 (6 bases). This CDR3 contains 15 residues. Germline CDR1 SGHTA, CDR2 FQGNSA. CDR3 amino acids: CASSPKGHNYNGQFF. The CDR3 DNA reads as TGTGCCAGCAGCCCAAAGGGACATAACTACAATGGGCAGTTCTTC.

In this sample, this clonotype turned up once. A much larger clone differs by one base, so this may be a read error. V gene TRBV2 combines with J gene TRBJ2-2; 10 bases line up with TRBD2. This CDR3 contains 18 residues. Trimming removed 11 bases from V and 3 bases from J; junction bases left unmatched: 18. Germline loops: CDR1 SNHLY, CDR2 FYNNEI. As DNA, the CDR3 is TGTGCCCCCAGTGGGGATCTAGCGGGGGATTTTCACACCGGGGAGCTGTTTTTT. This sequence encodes CAPSGDLAGDFHTGELFF. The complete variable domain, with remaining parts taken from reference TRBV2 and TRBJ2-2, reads EPEVTQTPSHQVTQMGQEVILRCVPISNHLYFYWYRQILGQKVEFLVSFYNNEISEKSEIFDDQFSVERPDGSNFTLKIRSTKLEDSAMYFCAPSGDLAGDFHTGELFFGEGSRLTVL.

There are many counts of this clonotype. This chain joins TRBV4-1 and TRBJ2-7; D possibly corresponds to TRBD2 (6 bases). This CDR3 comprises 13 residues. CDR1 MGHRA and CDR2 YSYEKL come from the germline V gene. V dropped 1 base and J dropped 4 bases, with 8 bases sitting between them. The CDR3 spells CASSQGAGYEQYF. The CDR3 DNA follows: TGCGCCAGCAGCCAAGGGGCGGGATACGAGCAGTACTTC.

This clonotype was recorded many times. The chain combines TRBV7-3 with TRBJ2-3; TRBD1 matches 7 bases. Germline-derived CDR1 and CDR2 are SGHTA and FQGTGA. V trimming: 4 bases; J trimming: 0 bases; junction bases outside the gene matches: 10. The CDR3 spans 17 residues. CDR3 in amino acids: CASSYRGLASSTDTQYF. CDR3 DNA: TGTGCCAGCAGCTATAGGGGGCTAGCTTCTAGCACAGATACGCAGTATTTT. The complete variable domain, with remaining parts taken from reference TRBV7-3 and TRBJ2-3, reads GAGVSQTPSNKVTEKGKYVELRCDPISGHTALYWYRQSLGQGPEFLIYFQGTGAADDSGLPNDRFFAVRPEGSVSTLKIQRTERGDSAVYLCASSYRGLASSTDTQYFGPGTRLTVL.

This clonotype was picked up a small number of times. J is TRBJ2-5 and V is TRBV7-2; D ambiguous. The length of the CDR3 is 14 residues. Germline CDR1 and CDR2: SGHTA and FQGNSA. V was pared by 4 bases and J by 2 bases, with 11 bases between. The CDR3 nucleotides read TGTGCCAGCAGCTCGTCCCCCTTGCAAGAGACCCAGTACTTC. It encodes CASSSSPLQETQYF.

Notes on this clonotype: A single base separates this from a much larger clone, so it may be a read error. The CDR3 DNA reads as TGTGCCAGCAGCTTAGTTACTAACACGCCGGTCAAAAACGTTCAGTACTTC. This sequence encodes CASSLVTNTPVKNVQYF. The V gene is TRBV11-2, the J gene TRBJ2-4; no clear D. CDR1 SGHAT and CDR2 FQNNGV come from the germline V gene. The CDR3 contains 17 residues.

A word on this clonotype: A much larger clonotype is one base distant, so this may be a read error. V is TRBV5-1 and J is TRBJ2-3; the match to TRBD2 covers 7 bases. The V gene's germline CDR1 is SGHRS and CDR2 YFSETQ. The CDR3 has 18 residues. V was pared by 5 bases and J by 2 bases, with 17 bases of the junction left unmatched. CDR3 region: CASSPPGLSPTFTDTQYF. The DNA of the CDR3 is TGCGCCAGCAGTCCTCCGGGACTATCCCCCACCTTCACAGATACGCAGTATTTT.

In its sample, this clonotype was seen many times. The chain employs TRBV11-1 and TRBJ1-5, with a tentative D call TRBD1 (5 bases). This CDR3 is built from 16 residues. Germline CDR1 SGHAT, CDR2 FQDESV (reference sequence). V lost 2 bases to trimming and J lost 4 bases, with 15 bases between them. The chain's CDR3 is CASSLLAPGPNQPQHF. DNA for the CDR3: TGTGCCAGCAGCTTACTGGCCCCGGGGCCGAATCAGCCCCAGCATTTT.

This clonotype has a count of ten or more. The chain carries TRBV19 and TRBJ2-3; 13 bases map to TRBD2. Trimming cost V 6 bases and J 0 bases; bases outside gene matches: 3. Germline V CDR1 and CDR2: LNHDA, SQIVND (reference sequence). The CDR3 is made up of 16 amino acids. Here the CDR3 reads CASRRLAGGSTDTQYF. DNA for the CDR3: TGTGCCAGTAGAAGACTAGCGGGGGGAAGCACAGATACGCAGTATTTT. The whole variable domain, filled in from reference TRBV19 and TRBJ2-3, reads DGGITQSPKYLFRKEGQNVTLSCEQNLNHDAMYWYRQDPGQGLRLIYYSQIVNDFQKGDIAEGYSVSREKKESFPLTVTSAQKNPTAFYLCASRRLAGGSTDTQYFGPGTRLTVL.